Listed below are T cell receptor beta chains from one sample, sequenced in a study of blood T cell repertoires in COVID-19. TCRdb's copy holds only in-frame clones and misses some; the assay was immunoSEQ multiplex PCR. The sample yields around 250,000 clones, around 87% seen once. Material: peripheral blood. The receptors shown here come from a woman in her 70s with active or convalescent COVID-19. Both conserved end residues are part of each CDR3. A D gene is named only where the DNA matches it firmly. For some rows the clone size is stated as once, few or many, or as a class when expanded; others skip it.

j_call d_call v_call clone_size cdr3_aa cdr3_nt
TRBJ1-5 . TRBV24-1 . CATSAVSNQPQHF TGTGCCACCAGTGCAGTTAGCAATCAGCCCCAGCATTTT
TRBJ1-6 . TRBV19 . CASSILQAGEGSPLHF TGTGCCAGTAGTATCCTCCAGGCAGGGGAGGGATCACCCCTCCACTTT
TRBJ2-1 . TRBV10-1 . CASTFQGGDDNEQFF TGCGCCAGCACCTTTCAAGGGGGGGATGACAATGAGCAGTTCTTC
TRBJ2-5 . TRBV6-2/TRBV6-3 . CASSALAAGETQYF TGTGCCAGCAGCGCTCTGGCGGCGGGGGAGACCCAGTACTTC
TRBJ1-1 TRBD1 TRBV9 . CASSVGDSLYTEAFF TGTGCCAGCAGCGTAGGGGACAGCCTTTACACTGAAGCTTTCTTT
TRBJ1-4 . TRBV5-1 . CASSSSGGTNEKLFF TGCGCCAGCAGCTCTTCGGGGGGAACTAATGAAAAACTGTTTTTT
TRBJ1-1 . TRBV6-6 . CASSYPAGKNTEAFF TGTGCCAGCAGTTACCCCGCAGGGAAGAACACTGAAGCTTTCTTT
TRBJ2-2 TRBD1 TRBV7-9 . CASSIDGQGNGELFF TGTGCCAGCAGCATCGACGGACAGGGCAATGGGGAGCTGTTTTTT
TRBJ1-5 . TRBV19 . CATRDGNQPQHF TGTGCCACCAGGGATGGTAATCAGCCCCAGCATTTT
TRBJ1-2 . TRBV11-2 . CASSLAGTNYGYTF TGTGCCAGCAGCTTAGCAGGGACTAACTATGGCTACACCTTC
TRBJ2-1 TRBD1 TRBV2 . CASREDRALGNEQFF TGTGCCAGCAGAGAGGACAGGGCTCTAGGAAATGAGCAGTTCTTC
TRBJ2-3 TRBD2 TRBV19 . CASSISGGTDTQYF TGTGCCAGTAGTATCAGCGGGGGGACAGATACGCAGTATTTT
TRBJ1-2 . TRBV6-6 . CASSYSGRAGWGYTF TGTGCCAGCAGTTACTCTGGGCGCGCCGGCTGGGGCTACACCTTC
TRBJ1-6 TRBD1 TRBV29-1 . CSVGDSNSPLHF TGCAGCGTGGGGGACAGCAATTCACCCCTCCACTTT
TRBJ2-7 TRBD2 TRBV7-9 . CASSRNPGLAGYEQYF TGTGCCAGCAGCAGGAACCCGGGACTAGCGGGGTACGAGCAGTACTTC
TRBJ1-2 TRBD1 TRBV11-1 . CASSKTAGGIRGYTF TGTGCCAGCAGCAAGACTGCAGGGGGCATCCGGGGCTACACCTTC
TRBJ1-2 . TRBV27 . CASKPMPERNYGYTF TGTGCCAGCAAACCGATGCCCGAGCGGAACTATGGCTACACCTTC
TRBJ1-1 . TRBV7-9 . CASSRTRGYTEAFF TGTGCCAGCAGCCGCACCAGGGGTTACACTGAAGCTTTCTTT
TRBJ2-1 TRBD1 TRBV6-5 . CASAIRDRQFF TGTGCCAGCGCTATCCGGGACAGACAGTTCTTC
TRBJ1-1 . TRBV19 . CASMVRQNTEAFF TGTGCCAGTATGGTCAGACAGAACACTGAAGCTTTCTTT
TRBJ2-1 . TRBV12-3/TRBV12-4 . CASSLTSSNEQFF TGTGCCAGCAGTTTGACTTCTAGCAATGAGCAGTTCTTC
TRBJ1-3 TRBD1 TRBV29-1 few CSVESGQGTLTGNTIYF TGCAGCGTTGAATCGGGACAGGGGACTTTGACGGGAAACACCATATATTTT
TRBJ2-1 . TRBV5-1 . CASSVDDRGVARMRWYNEQFF TGCGCCAGCAGCGTGGACGATAGGGGCGTGGCCCGAATGAGGTGGTACAATGAGCAGTTCTTC
TRBJ2-7 . TRBV7-2 few CASSLSYEQYF TGTGCCAGCAGCTTATCGTACGAGCAGTACTTC
TRBJ1-4 TRBD1 TRBV27 . CASSPLAGQENEKLFF TGTGCCAGCAGCCCCCTGGCCGGACAGGAGAATGAAAAACTGTTTTTT
TRBJ1-3 . TRBV5-6 . CASSLGGRPSGNTIYF TGTGCCAGCAGCTTGGGCGGTCGGCCGTCTGGAAACACCATATATTTT
TRBJ1-2 . TRBV10-3 . CAISVSRGWGYTF TGTGCCATCAGTGTTTCGCGAGGATGGGGCTACACCTTC
TRBJ2-3 TRBD2 TRBV5-4 . CASSPGTSGGLGGGDTQYF TGTGCCAGCAGCCCCGGGACTAGCGGGGGGCTTGGCGGAGGAGATACGCAGTATTTT
TRBJ2-7 . TRBV6-2/TRBV6-3 . CASSYSPKDSTYEQYF TGTGCCAGCAGTTATTCTCCAAAGGACAGCACCTACGAGCAGTACTTC
TRBJ2-6 . TRBV3-1/TRBV3-2 . CASSLQASGANVLTF TGTGCCAGCAGCCTTCAGGCTTCTGGGGCCAACGTCCTGACTTTC
TRBJ1-3 . TRBV13 . CASSFRAEGSGNTIYF TGTGCCAGCAGCTTCCGGGCCGAGGGCTCTGGAAACACCATATATTTT
TRBJ2-7 . TRBV7-9 . CASSGGVEQYF TGTGCCAGCAGCGGCGGGGTTGAGCAGTACTTC
TRBJ1-4 . TRBV6-5 . CASSPDRGKLFF TGTGCCAGCAGCCCCGACCGGGGAAAACTGTTTTTT
TRBJ2-5 TRBD1 TRBV7-3 once CASSATGTDQETQYF TGTGCCAGCAGCGCCACCGGGACAGACCAAGAGACCCAGTACTTC
TRBJ1-4 . TRBV6-5 . CASRGNEKLFF TGTGCCAGCCGCGGTAATGAAAAACTGTTTTTT
TRBJ1-6 . TRBV4-3 . CASSQGAQIDSPLHF TGCGCCAGCAGCCAAGGGGCCCAAATTGATTCACCCCTCCACTTT
TRBJ2-1 . TRBV9 . CASSAGDMVNEQFF TGTGCCAGCAGCGCCGGGGACATGGTCAATGAGCAGTTCTTC
TRBJ1-2 TRBD1 TRBV6-2/TRBV6-3 . CASSLSGGSFGYTF TGTGCCAGCAGTCTCTCAGGGGGCTCTTTTGGCTACACCTTC
TRBJ1-6 . TRBV11-2 . CASSPNVGGSPLHF TGTGCCAGCAGCCCAAACGTGGGGGGTTCACCCCTCCACTTT